A selection of T cell receptor beta chains follows, all from one sample in a study of blood T cell repertoires in COVID-19. TCRdb keeps only in-frame clones here, not all; method: immunoSEQ multiplex PCR. The sample has 99,000 or so clones, 85% seen once; the top ten hold roughly 4.5%. The sequencing sample was made of peripheral blood. The receptors derive from a man aged 50 to 59 with acute or convalescent COVID-19. The CDR3 runs from the conserved cysteine through the conserved F or W. The D gene is left open where the match is weak. Only some rows state a clone size, as once, few, many or a class for expanded clones.

TRBV7-9	-	TRBJ2-5	TRBD1	CASSFLQGQQETQYF	TGTGCCAGCAGCTTCCTACAGGGGCAGCAAGAGACCCAGTACTTC
TRBV9	-	TRBJ2-5	-	CASSVAGTAGETQYF	TGTGCCAGCAGCGTAGCGGGGACTGCGGGGGAGACCCAGTACTTC
TRBV14	-	TRBJ1-6	TRBD1	CASSQESGGQSPLHF	TGTGCCAGCAGCCAAGAATCCGGGGGACAGTCACCCCTCCACTTT
TRBV3-1/TRBV3-2	-	TRBJ2-7	-	CASSQDPHSYEQYF	TGTGCCAGCAGCCAAGATCCCCACTCCTACGAGCAGTACTTC
TRBV5-1	-	TRBJ2-1	TRBD1	CASSLGQGAPNEQFF	TGCGCCAGCAGCTTGGGGCAGGGGGCGCCCAATGAGCAGTTCTTC
TRBV7-9	-	TRBJ2-5	-	CASSPPGGAQYF	TGTGCCAGCAGCCCACCCGGAGGGGCCCAGTACTTC
TRBV5-1	-	TRBJ1-2	TRBD1	CASSLGTGYGYTF	TGCGCCAGCAGCTTGGGGACAGGGTATGGCTACACCTTC
TRBV10-2	-	TRBJ2-7	TRBD2	CASSESEGGQYEQYF	TGCGCCAGCAGTGAGTCCGAGGGAGGGCAGTACGAGCAGTACTTC
TRBV18	-	TRBJ2-2	-	CASSPHRDTRELFF	TGTGCCAGCTCACCCCACCGAGATACCCGGGAGCTGTTTTTT
TRBV9	-	TRBJ2-1	-	CASSVAGGADYNEQFF	TGTGCCAGCAGCGTAGCGGGCGGGGCCGACTACAATGAGCAGTTCTTC
TRBV18	-	TRBJ1-1	-	CASSPLRTALNTEAFF	TGTGCCAGCTCACCTCTCCGGACAGCCTTGAACACTGAAGCTTTCTTT
TRBV11-2	-	TRBJ1-1	-	CASSTVSGPNTEAFF	TGTGCCAGCAGCACCGTAAGCGGGCCGAACACTGAAGCTTTCTTT
TRBV6-1	-	TRBJ1-5	-	CASSEATTGNQPQHF	TGTGCCAGCAGTGAAGCGACGACAGGCAATCAGCCCCAGCATTTT
TRBV7-4	-	TRBJ2-4	TRBD1	CASSLEGGQGTKNIQYF	TGTGCCAGCAGCTTAGAAGGGGGACAGGGAACCAAAAACATTCAGTACTTC
TRBV6-1	-	TRBJ2-7	-	CASSEFLGGEQYF	TGTGCCAGCAGTGAATTTTTGGGGGGAGAGCAGTACTTC
TRBV5-1	-	TRBJ2-5	TRBD1	CASSSGQGRILYQETQYF	TGCGCCAGCAGCTCGGGACAGGGGAGGATCCTGTACCAAGAGACCCAGTACTTC
TRBV9	-	TRBJ2-2	-	CASSAVTSTGELFF	TGTGCCAGCAGCGCGGTGACTAGCACCGGGGAGCTGTTTTTT
TRBV27	-	TRBJ1-2	TRBD1	CASRRTGSNYGYTF	TGTGCCAGCAGGCGGACAGGGTCTAACTATGGCTACACCTTC
TRBV24-1	-	TRBJ2-5	-	CATLAGNGTQYF	TGTGCCACCCTAGCAGGTAATGGGACCCAGTACTTC
TRBV6-5	-	TRBJ1-2	-	CASSYSKSEGASGYTF	TGTGCCAGCAGTTACTCGAAATCGGAGGGTGCGAGTGGCTACACCTTC
TRBV2	-	TRBJ1-2	-	CASSEGQYYGYTF	TGTGCCAGCAGTGAAGGACAGTACTATGGCTACACCTTC
TRBV11-2	-	TRBJ2-7	-	CASRTPTRRWEQYF	TGTGCCAGCAGGACTCCGACTAGGCGGTGGGAGCAGTACTTC
TRBV28	-	TRBJ1-4	-	CASITQGYNEKLFF	TGTGCCAGCATCACACAGGGATATAATGAAAAACTGTTTTTT
TRBV7-7	-	TRBJ2-1	-	CASSLRTEPHLDEQFF	TGTGCTAGCAGCCTCCGGACAGAACCCCACCTGGATGAGCAGTTCTTC
TRBV7-2	-	TRBJ2-3	TRBD2	CASSQGLAGGDTQYF	TGTGCCAGCAGCCAGGGACTAGCGGGGGGGGATACGCAGTATTTT
TRBV5-6	-	TRBJ1-4	-	CASSWGRGYEKLFF	TGTGCCAGCAGCTGGGGCAGGGGTTATGAAAAACTGTTTTTT
TRBV10-3	-	TRBJ1-5	-	CAISQGSNQPQHF	TGTGCCATCAGTCAGGGAAGCAATCAGCCCCAGCATTTT
TRBV7-7	-	TRBJ2-5	-	CASSPSPGQETQYF	TGTGCTAGCAGCCCCTCTCCCGGCCAAGAGACCCAGTACTTC
TRBV6-5	-	TRBJ1-2	-	CASSYRGMAYGYTF	TGTGCCAGCAGTTACAGGGGGATGGCCTATGGCTACACCTTC
TRBV9	-	TRBJ1-5	TRBD1	CASSVVTGGIGNQPQHF	TGTGCCAGCAGCGTAGTGACAGGGGGCATTGGGAATCAGCCCCAGCATTTT
TRBV25-1	few	TRBJ1-2	-	CASSSQGYGYTF	TGTGCCAGCAGTTCACAGGGTTATGGCTACACCTTC
TRBV4-2	-	TRBJ2-7	TRBD2	CASSQNSAGGSIITSYEQYF	TGTGCCAGCAGCCAAAATTCAGCGGGAGGATCAATAATTACCTCCTACGAGCAGTACTTC
TRBV2	-	TRBJ1-5	-	CASSITGSNQPQHF	TGTGCCAGCTCTATCACAGGGAGCAATCAGCCCCAGCATTTT
TRBV11-2	few	TRBJ2-1	TRBD2	CASSPSVAGGSYNEQFF	TGTGCCAGCAGCCCATCAGTAGCGGGAGGGAGCTACAATGAGCAGTTCTTC
TRBV6-4	-	TRBJ2-7	-	CASSPGQTYEQYF	TGTGCCAGCAGCCCCGGACAGACCTACGAGCAGTACTTC
TRBV4-1	-	TRBJ2-1	TRBD2	CASSLSPRGDEQFF	TGCGCCAGCAGCCTGAGTCCGCGGGGGGATGAGCAGTTCTTC
TRBV9	-	TRBJ2-3	-	CASSVGGRTDTQYF	TGTGCCAGCAGCGTAGGCGGCCGCACAGATACGCAGTATTTT
TRBV24-1	-	TRBJ2-2	-	CATSDSVLNTGELFF	TGTGCCACCAGTGATAGCGTCCTAAACACCGGGGAGCTGTTTTTT